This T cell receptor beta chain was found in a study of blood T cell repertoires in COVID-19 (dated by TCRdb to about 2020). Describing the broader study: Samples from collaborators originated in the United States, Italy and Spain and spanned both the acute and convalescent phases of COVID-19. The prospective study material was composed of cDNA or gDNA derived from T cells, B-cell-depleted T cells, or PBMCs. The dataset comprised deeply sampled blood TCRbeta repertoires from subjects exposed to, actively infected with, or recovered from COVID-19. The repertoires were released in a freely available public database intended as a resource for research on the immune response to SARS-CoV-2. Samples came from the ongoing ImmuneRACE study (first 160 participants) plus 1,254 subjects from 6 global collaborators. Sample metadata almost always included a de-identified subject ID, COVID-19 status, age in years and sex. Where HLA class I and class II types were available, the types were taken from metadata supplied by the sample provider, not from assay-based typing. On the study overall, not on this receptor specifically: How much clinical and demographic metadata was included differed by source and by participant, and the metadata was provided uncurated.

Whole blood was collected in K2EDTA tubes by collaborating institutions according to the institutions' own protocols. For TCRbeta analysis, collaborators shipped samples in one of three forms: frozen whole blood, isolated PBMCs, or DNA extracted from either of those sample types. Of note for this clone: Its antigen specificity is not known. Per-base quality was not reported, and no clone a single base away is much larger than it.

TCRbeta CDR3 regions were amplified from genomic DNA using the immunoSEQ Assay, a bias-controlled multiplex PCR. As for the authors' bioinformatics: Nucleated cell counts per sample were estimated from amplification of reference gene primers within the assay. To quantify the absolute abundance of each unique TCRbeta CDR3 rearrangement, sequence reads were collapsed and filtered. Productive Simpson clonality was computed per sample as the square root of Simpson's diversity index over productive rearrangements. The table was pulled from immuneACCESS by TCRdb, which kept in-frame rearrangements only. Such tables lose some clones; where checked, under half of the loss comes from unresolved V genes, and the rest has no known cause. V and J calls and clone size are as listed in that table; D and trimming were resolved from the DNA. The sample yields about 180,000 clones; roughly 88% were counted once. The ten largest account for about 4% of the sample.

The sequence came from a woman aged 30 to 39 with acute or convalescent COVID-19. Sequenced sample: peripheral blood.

The DNA is as follows: TGTGCCAGCAGCCCCAACAGGTCGCTTAATGAAAAACTGTTTTTT. This yields the protein CASSPNRSLNEKLFF. The V and J segments used are TRBV6-5 and TRBJ1-4; the D gene is perhaps TRBD1, on 5 matching bases. Cut back by 6 bases and 4 bases, the V and J ends lie 15 bases apart. The CDR3 covers 15 residues, taking in both the cysteine and the phenylalanine. The sequence is cut down to CDR3 DNA, 45 bases in frame from base 1. According to the germline V gene, CDR1 reads MNHEY and CDR2 reads SVGAGI.